This T cell receptor (beta chain) is from a study of technical replicates of blood from several donors. The repertoire was sequenced with immunoSEQ multiplex PCR; TCRdb's copy has only in-frame clones and lacks some. The data show fewer than 95,000 clones, around 94% seen once. V was trimmed by 2 bases and J by 5 bases, leaving 12 bases between them. The CDR3 covers 14 residues. Germline V gene data show CDR1 as LNHDA and CDR2 as SQIVND (reference sequence). This TCR was recovered from a human donor in good health. The chain couples TRBV19 to TRBJ2-5; tentative D call: TRBD2 (5 bases). Sequenced: T cells isolated from PBMCs. CDR3 bases: TGTGCCAGTAGTATACGGCCACCGGGGGAGACCCAGTACTTC. Amino acid sequence: CASSIRPPGETQYF.